A single sample gave rise to the 12 T cell receptor beta chains below, sequenced in a study of PD-1 blockade in mismatch repair-deficient tumors. Here immunoSEQ multiplex PCR was the method, and the copy in TCRdb shows in-frame clones only, minus some. The sample records some 110,000 clones, approximately 80% being singletons. This material consisted of peripheral blood, taken approximately 60 weeks after starting pembrolizumab. The receptors were sampled from an adult with mismatch repair-deficient cancer.

This clone showed up just a few times. The chain recombines TRBV5-1 with TRBJ2-4, with D possibly being TRBD1 (6 bases). CDR3 length: 14 residues. Trimming removed 4 bases at V and 7 bases at J, with 15 bases between. In germline, CDR1 is SGHRS, CDR2 YFSETQ. CDR3 nucleotide sequence: TGCGCCAGCAGCGACATACAGGGCAATAACATTCAGTACTTC. Translating gives CASSDIQGNNIQYF.

This clone was detected once. This chain joins TRBV27 and TRBJ1-3; possibly TRBD1 for D (6 bases). The CDR3 runs to 13 residues. V lost 8 bases and J lost 8, with 16 bases in between. The V gene's germline CDR1 is MNHEY and CDR2 SMNVEV (reference sequence). DNA of the CDR3: TGTGCCAGCTCCCCCCTGGACAGATACACCATATATTTT. Its translation: CASSPLDRYTIYF.

The chain couples TRBV7-2 to TRBJ1-5, with D perhaps TRBD1 (6 bases). This CDR3 has 14 residues. The V end was cut by 1 base, the J end by 10 bases, with 14 bases between. Germline V gene data show CDR1 as SGHTA and CDR2 as FQGNSA. CDR3 sequence reads: CASSLDQGTEPQHF. DNA of the CDR3: TGTGCCAGCAGCTTAGATCAGGGGACGGAACCCCAGCATTTT.

The chain combines TRBV5-8 with TRBJ2-6, with D possibly matching TRBD1 (5 bases). Germline CDR1 and CDR2: SGHTS and YDEGEE. This CDR3 contains 17 residues. V was clipped by 1 base and J by 2 bases, with 13 bases between them. The CDR3 loop reads CASSLYQGVPGANVLTF. CDR3 nucleotide sequence: TGTGCCAGCAGCTTGTATCAGGGCGTGCCTGGGGCCAACGTCCTGACTTTC.

By share of the sample, this clone is medium-sized. V usage is TRBV11-2 and J usage is TRBJ2-7, with TRBD2 matching over 14 bases. The CDR3 has 17 residues. Trimming cost V 3 bases and J 0 bases; bases outside gene matches: 4. Germline assignment: CDR1 SGHAT and CDR2 FQNNGV. CDR3 coding DNA: TGTGCCAGCAGCTTGGGACTAGCGGGAGTGGGCTCCTACGAGCAGTACTTC. Amino acids: CASSLGLAGVGSYEQYF.

The chain is built from TRBV11-2 and TRBJ2-1; D not certain. Germline V gene data show CDR1 as SGHAT and CDR2 as FQNNGV. The CDR3 has 12 residues. Deletions cut 3 bases from V and 7 bases from J, with 7 bases between. The CDR3 reads CASSFSYNEQFF. The CDR3 DNA follows: TGTGCCAGCAGCTTTTCTTATAATGAGCAGTTCTTC.

This clone was detected only a few times. The rearrangement joins TRBV6-1 to TRBJ1-1; no reliable D call. The V gene's germline CDR1 is MNHNS and CDR2 SASEGT. The CDR3 has 14 residues. Deletions cut 2 bases from V and 10 bases from J, with 17 bases between. The CDR3 loop reads CASSEMIDYGSAFF. The CDR3 region has the DNA TGTGCCAGCAGTGAAATGATTGACTACGGATCAGCTTTCTTT.

The V gene is TRBV7-9, the J gene TRBJ2-7; 8 nucleotides align to TRBD1. From germline, CDR1 is SEHNR and CDR2 FQNEAQ (reference sequence). The V and J ends lost 5 bases and 5 bases, in that order; junction bases with no gene match: 8. CDR3 size: 14 residues. The CDR3 bases are TGTGCCAGCAGCCTAGACAGGGGAGCAGACGAGCAGTACTTC. Its translation: CASSLDRGADEQYF.

This clone has just a few counts. The chain employs TRBV18 and TRBJ2-5; D may correspond to TRBD1 or TRBD2 (5 bases each). CDR1 and CDR2 (germline): KGHSH, LQKENI. The CDR3 contains 13 residues. The V end lost 3 bases, the J end lost 2 bases, and 7 bases lay between the germline ends. The CDR3 region is CASSPGRQETQYF. The DNA of the CDR3 is TGTGCCAGCTCACCGGGACGGCAAGAGACCCAGTACTTC.

The chain links TRBV11-2 to TRBJ2-3, with D hard to call. The CDR3 is made up of 15 amino acids. The ends were cut back, 0 bases at V and 2 bases at J, with 9 bases in the middle. Germline V lookup: CDR1 SGHAT, CDR2 FQNNGV. The CDR3 region is CASSLEGRDTDTQYF. DNA for the CDR3: TGTGCCAGCAGCTTAGAGGGCCGCGACACAGATACGCAGTATTTT. Variable domain in full (rest from reference TRBV11-2 and TRBJ2-3): EAGVAQSPRYKIIEKRQSVAFWCNPISGHATLYWYQQILGQGPKLLIQFQNNGVVDDSQLPKDRFSAERLKGVDSTLKIQPAKLEDSAVYLCASSLEGRDTDTQYFGPGTRLTVL.

The gene calls are TRBV5-1 and TRBJ1-1, with D perhaps matching TRBD1 (5 bases). From germline, CDR1 is SGHRS and CDR2 YFSETQ. The CDR3 spans 17 residues. Trimming took off 3 bases at V and 1 base at J, with 19 bases between the two ends. DNA of the CDR3: TGCGCCAGCAGCTCGGGGCTTCATGGGATGACGAACACTGAAGCTTTCTTT. This sequence encodes CASSSGLHGMTNTEAFF.

The chain employs TRBV7-8 and TRBJ2-7; D gene unclear. V was clipped by 1 base and J by 4 bases, with 8 bases between them. Germline V lookup: CDR1 SGHVS, CDR2 FQNEAQ. The CDR3 sequence is 13 residues long. CDR3 in amino acids: CASSLVNGYEQYF. The CDR3, as DNA: TGTGCCAGCAGCTTAGTAAACGGATACGAGCAGTACTTC.